This paragraph covers one T cell receptor (beta chain) sequence. Its antigen is not known. CD4+ cells underwent separation, giving CD45RA+ naive and CD45RA-negative memory subsets. The CDR3 runs to 15 residues. V shed 4 bases and J 4 bases; nucleotides not matched to a gene: 7. The V gene's germline CDR1 is KGHSH and CDR2 LQKENI. The DNA input per sorted-subset replicate PCR was about 0.2 ug, corresponding to some 27,000 T cell genomes. Here immunoSEQ multiplex PCR was the method, and the copy in TCRdb shows in-frame clones only, minus some. The sample has 640,000 or so clones; approximately 79% are singletons. This sample was included in a study of shared clonotypes between healthy human individuals. Findings and caveats of the study: Across a handful of donors, naive CD4 shared approximately 4.5%, naive CD8 less than 4%, memory CD4 roughly 2.2%, memory CD8 0.4% to 0.5%.

The source material was memory CD4+ T cells sorted from blood. The subset was: CD45RA-negative fraction. The receptor was isolated from a woman aged 25 to 39 in good health. V and J are TRBV18 and TRBJ2-4; 7 bases map to TRBD1. This CDR3 is CASSLGTAPKNIQYF. In DNA, the CDR3 is TGTGCCAGCTCACTCGGGACAGCGCCGAAAAACATTCAGTACTTC.